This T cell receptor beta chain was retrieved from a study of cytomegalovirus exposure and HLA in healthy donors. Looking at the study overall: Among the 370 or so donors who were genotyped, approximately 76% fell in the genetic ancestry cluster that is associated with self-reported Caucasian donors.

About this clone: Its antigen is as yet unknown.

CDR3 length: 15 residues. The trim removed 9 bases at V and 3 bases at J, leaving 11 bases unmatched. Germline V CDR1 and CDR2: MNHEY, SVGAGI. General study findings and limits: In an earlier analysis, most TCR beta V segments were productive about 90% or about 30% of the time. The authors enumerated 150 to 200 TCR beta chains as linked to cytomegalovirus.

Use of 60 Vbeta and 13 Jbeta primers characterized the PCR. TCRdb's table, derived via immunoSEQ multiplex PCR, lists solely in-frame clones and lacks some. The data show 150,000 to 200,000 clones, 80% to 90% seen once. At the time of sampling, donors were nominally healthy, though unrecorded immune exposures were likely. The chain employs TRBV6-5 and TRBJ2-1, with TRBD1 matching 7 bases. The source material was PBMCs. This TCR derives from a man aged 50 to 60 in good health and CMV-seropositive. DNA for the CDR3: TGTGCCAGTGCCCAAAGTACAGGGGACTACAATGAGCAGTTCTTC. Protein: CASAQSTGDYNEQFF.